This TCR beta chain was obtained from a study of T cell changes during pregnancy in multiple sclerosis. J gave up 7 bases and V 4 bases, and 6 bases lay outside the gene matches. The germline CDR1 and CDR2 sequences are SGHRS and YFSETQ. The CDR3 extends over 14 amino acids. Some clones are missing from TCRdb's copy, which holds only in-frame ones; the method was immunoSEQ multiplex PCR. The data show about 87,000 clones, 93% seen once. The rearrangement joins TRBV5-1 to TRBJ1-1; TRBD1 matches 11 bases. Sequenced material: peripheral blood, taken in the third trimester of pregnancy. The clonotype comes from a female donor in good health, enrolled as a control in a pregnancy study. CDR3 residues: CASSPADRGREAFF. As DNA, the CDR3 is TGCGCCAGCAGCCCGGCGGACAGGGGGCGTGAAGCTTTCTTT.